The 6 T cell receptor beta chains reported below all come from one sample, sequenced in a study of T cells after yellow fever vaccination. In TCRdb, the 5' RACE reads were re-called with MiXCR into one record per CDR3 protein. The top ten hold roughly 17% of the sample, which has under 700,000 distinct CDR3 sequences, around a sixth seen once. Sequenced material: PBMCs, taken around 5 days after the first yellow fever vaccination. The receptors originated from a man younger than 35 who received the YFV17D yellow fever vaccine.

The V and J genes are TRBV7-2 and TRBJ2-7, with D possibly TRBD2 on 5 matching bases. V shed 3 bases and J shed 3 bases, with 6 bases lying between them. This CDR3 has 12 amino acids. Germline V lookup: CDR1 SGHTA, CDR2 FQGNSA. The CDR3 sequence is CASSFGNYEQYF. The CDR3 DNA reads TGTGCCAGCAGCTTCGGGAACTACGAGCAGTACTTC.

The CDR3 loop reads CASSLDSSGGKYF. The CDR3 DNA follows: TGTGCCAGCAGCTTAGATTCCAGCGGGGGGAAGTACTTC. V is TRBV7-2 and J is TRBJ2-7; 9 positions match TRBD2. Trimming took 1 base from V and 11 from J; bases not matched to a gene: 6. This CDR3 has 13 residues. The V gene's germline CDR1 is SGHTA and CDR2 FQGNSA.

This chain links TRBV24-1 with TRBJ2-1; D is uncertain. This CDR3 is built from 14 residues. The germline V gene has CDR1 KGHDR and CDR2 SFDVKD. V gave up 4 bases and J gave up 7 bases, with 13 bases separating them. CDR3 sequence (DNA): TGTGCCACCAGTGACCCGCCCACTGGGAATGAGCAGTTCTTC. Translated: CATSDPPTGNEQFF.

The chain links TRBV28 to TRBJ1-6, with a weak D call TRBD1 (5 bases). Trimming took 0 bases from V and 8 from J, leaving 17 bases between them. Germline values: CDR1 MDHEN, CDR2 SYDVKM. CDR3 length: 17 amino acids. As DNA, the CDR3 is TGTGCCAGCAGTTTATGGGGGAGGGGAGTTTGGGATTCACCCCTCCACTTT. Translation gives CASSLWGRGVWDSPLHF.

This sequence joins TRBV6-5 and TRBJ2-1; 7 nucleotides line up with TRBD2. The CDR3 totals 14 residues. Germline CDR1 reads MNHEY; CDR2 reads SVGAGI. J lost 7 bases, V lost 1 base, and 4 bases had no gene match. The DNA of the CDR3 is TGTGCCAGCAGTTACTTGGGGGGGAGGAATGAGCAGTTCTTC. Its translation: CASSYLGGRNEQFF.

This clonotype has only a few counts. The V call is TRBV7-9, the J call TRBJ2-1, with D perhaps matching TRBD1 or TRBD2 (6 bases each). V lost 5 bases, J lost 8 bases, and 10 bases lay in between. There are 12 residues in the CDR3. Germline V gene lookup returns CDR1 SEHNR and CDR2 FQNEAQ (reference sequence). The CDR3: CASSGGGYEQFF. CDR3 coding DNA: TGTGCCAGCAGCGGAGGGGGGTATGAGCAGTTCTTC.